Listed below are T cell receptor beta chains from one sample, sequenced in a study of shared clonotypes between healthy human individuals. Clones were sequenced by immunoSEQ multiplex PCR, and TCRdb holds only the in-frame ones, with some missing. The data contain more than 1 million clones, approximately 78% of them singletons. The material sequenced was memory CD4+ T cells from PBMCs. Receptor source: a man younger than 35 in good health. Some clones in this sample may be carry-over from other donors' samples. The conserved cysteine and the conserved F or W are not part of the CDR3 here. The order of the fields is V gene, CDR3 protein.

v_gene: TRBV28; CDR3aa: ASSAIDTQY
v_gene: TRBV9; CDR3aa: ASATDREWETQY
v_gene: TRBV7-8; CDR3aa: ASSSRTGTYEQY
v_gene: TRBV18; CDR3aa: ASSLQDRRGGYT
v_gene: TRBV28; CDR3aa: ASSLAGIGYT
v_gene: TRBV6-1; CDR3aa: ASSEVRNTIY
v_gene: TRBV28; CDR3aa: ASSFTGTGTF
v_gene: TRBV28; CDR3aa: ASVSTYEQF
v_gene: TRBV5-6; CDR3aa: ASSSPGQWAPGANVLT
v_gene: TRBV5-1; CDR3aa: ASTETGANTEAF
v_gene: TRBV7-2; CDR3aa: ASSPVWQSLDTQY
v_gene: TRBV4-1; CDR3aa: ASSETSGSWDEQF
v_gene: TRBV28; CDR3aa: ASRPGLRLDEQY
v_gene: TRBV30; CDR3aa: AWSKSPRSKNIQY
v_gene: TRBV5-1; CDR3aa: ASKTGAYNEQF
v_gene: TRBV28; CDR3aa: ASRHPSLAGAGNTIY
v_gene: TRBV4-1; CDR3aa: ASSPGHGTSNTEAF
v_gene: TRBV6-1; CDR3aa: ASSEVSATYQPQH
v_gene: TRBV6-6; CDR3aa: ASSYDPGTVNYGYT
v_gene: TRBV30; CDR3aa: AWRDSRSLDYTDTQY
v_gene: TRBV6-1; CDR3aa: ASDGSGANVLT
v_gene: TRBV28; CDR3aa: ASSSSFGSMTDTQY
v_gene: TRBV6-6; CDR3aa: ASSPDRESYGYT
v_gene: TRBV4-3; CDR3aa: ASSQGRVSEAF
v_gene: TRBV19; CDR3aa: ASSIDLNQPQH
v_gene: TRBV12-5; CDR3aa: ASGLVLDRGLTDTQY
v_gene: TRBV14; CDR3aa: ASSLGRGQVTEAF
v_gene: TRBV18; CDR3aa: ASSPATPTSGTYEQY
v_gene: TRBV28; CDR3aa: ASSRPRTRSTDTQY
v_gene: TRBV5-1; CDR3aa: ASSLFAGSTEAF
v_gene: TRBV21-1; CDR3aa: ASSSSVFYGLGGVEQY
v_gene: TRBV4-1; CDR3aa: ASSQPMSSYEQY
v_gene: TRBV5-1; CDR3aa: ASSLQGLAGDPYEQY
v_gene: TRBV18; CDR3aa: ASSPPRGKGKETQY
v_gene: TRBV7-3; CDR3aa: ASSPDRWNTEAF
v_gene: TRBV27; CDR3aa: ASSSFTGELF
v_gene: TRBV28; CDR3aa: ASSLGAVQETQY
v_gene: TRBV9; CDR3aa: ASSVDTTYEQY
v_gene: TRBV28; CDR3aa: ASSFPTGQNN
v_gene: TRBV6-5; CDR3aa: ASSFTGATNEKLF
v_gene: TRBV27; CDR3aa: ASSSTGSYGYT
v_gene: TRBV7-2; CDR3aa: ASSRLGQGADTQY
v_gene: TRBV7-9; CDR3aa: ASSFYRVGGNTIY
v_gene: TRBV5-4; CDR3aa: ASSQTRTSVQNTGELF
v_gene: TRBV2; CDR3aa: ASSLSGSSYNEQF
v_gene: TRBV5-1; CDR3aa: ASSPTSTGANVLT
v_gene: TRBV25-1; CDR3aa: ASSDREGGKLF
v_gene: TRBV4-1; CDR3aa: ASSQEARGLSYEQY
v_gene: TRBV27; CDR3aa: ASSFQGKEGGYT
v_gene: TRBV6-6; CDR3aa: ASSSQGDEQF
v_gene: TRBV6-4; CDR3aa: ASSEEAGRSDTQY
v_gene: TRBV7-2; CDR3aa: ASRSGQGNGYT
v_gene: TRBV5-1; CDR3aa: ASSFNNEQF
v_gene: TRBV19; CDR3aa: ASSISGQGRDEQY